This T cell receptor beta chain stems from a study of T cell repertoires in cytomegalovirus infection. Deletions cut 4 bases from V and 2 bases from J, with 14 bases between. This CDR3 has 15 residues. CDR1 SEHNR and CDR2 FQNEAQ come from the germline V gene (reference sequence). TCRdb redid the calling of the reads with MiXCR, one entry per CDR3 protein. The data hold about a million distinct CDR3 sequences, with approximately 30% observed a single time. This clonotype was counted a few times. Its antigen is not known. Material: cultured CD8+ T cells from PBMCs, obtained from culture after CMV antigen stimulation. The source of this sequence is a human donor in good health (CMV status not recorded). Some clones in this sample may be carry-over from other donors' samples. The V gene is TRBV7-9, the J gene TRBJ2-5, with D maybe TRBD1 (6 bases). CDR3 loop: CASSSRQDKQETQYF. CDR3 DNA: TGTGCCAGCAGCTCCCGACAGGACAAGCAAGAGACCCAGTACTTC.